The source of this T cell receptor beta chain is a study of T cell changes during pregnancy in multiple sclerosis. Only in-frame clones appear in the TCRdb table, and some are missing; sequencing was by immunoSEQ multiplex PCR. Of more than 35,000 clones listed, 90% are singletons. Germline values: CDR1 SQVTM, CDR2 ANQGSEA. Trimming removed 4 bases from V and 0 bases from J, with 13 bases in between. The CDR3 extends over 14 amino acids. The source material was CD4+ T cells from peripheral blood mononuclear cells, sampled in the second trimester of pregnancy. The J gene is TRBJ2-7, the V gene TRBV29-1, with D possibly matching TRBD1 (6 bases). The TCR was taken from a female donor with multiple sclerosis, enrolled in a pregnancy study. Here the CDR3 DNA reads TGCAGCGTTGTAGTAGGGACACCCTCCTACGAGCAGTACTTC. Amino acid sequence: CSVVVGTPSYEQYF.